This T cell receptor beta chain is drawn from a study of molecular identifiers for immune sequencing clone quantification. Naive CD8 T cells underwent sorting with the CD8+CD4-CCR7+CD45RA+ definition. Findings and limits, study-wide: Whereas naive cells kept under 1% of molecules in clones above 20 RNA copies, such clones held over 98% in effectors. In cases of identical TCR molecules sharing a barcode, highly expanded clone sizes could be underestimated.

V shed 0 bases and J shed 11 bases, with 22 bases lying between them. Germline CDR1 reads DFQATT; CDR2 reads SNEGSKA (reference sequence). The CDR3 consists of 15 residues. A remark on this clonotype: Its antigen is currently unknown.

TCRdb reanalysed the PCR reads using MiXCR and keeps one entry per CDR3 protein. This table has over 550,000 distinct CDR3 sequences, roughly 25% appearing once. Material: naive CD8+ T cells from blood, with Jurkat cell RNA spiked in. Subset: FACS-sorted CD8+CD4-CCR7+CD45RA+ naive T cells. The V gene is TRBV20-1, the J gene TRBJ1-1, with D perhaps TRBD1 (6 bases). This receptor was identified in a human donor in good health. Some libraries in this study had Jurkat cell RNA spiked in. CDR3 protein: CSARDFGEGPQGAFF. Written as DNA, the CDR3 is TGCAGTGCTAGAGATTTTGGGGAGGGGCCCCAGGGGGCTTTCTTT.